This T cell receptor beta chain appears in the sequencing data of a study of cytomegalovirus exposure and HLA in healthy donors. It was with 60 Vbeta and 13 Jbeta primers that the PCR ran. Using immunoSEQ multiplex PCR, the repertoire was profiled, and TCRdb retains in-frame clones only, with some absent. This sample has some 67,000 clones, with about 71% found just once. The CDR3 spans 19 residues. Germline CDR1 reads PRHDT; CDR2 reads FYEKMQ (reference sequence). V trimming: 0 bases; J trimming: 5 bases; junction bases outside the gene matches: 11. As concerns this clone: The antigen is undetermined.

Study-level points and caveats: When analyzed later, a missense DCLRE1C variant was found to be linked to TCR beta V- and J-gene trimming. In a later analysis, CMV-associated beta chains were mostly HLA-associated, it appeared. CMV serostatus was the only recorded immune exposure for donors.

The clonotype originates from a man in his sixties in good health and CMV-seropositive. The J gene is TRBJ2-5, the V gene TRBV13; 14 nucleotides agree with TRBD2. The sequenced sample consisted of PBMCs. DNA for the CDR3: TGTGCCAGCAGCTTAGGGGGACTAGCGGGAGTCGGGTCGGGCGAGACCCAGTACTTC. This gives the protein CASSLGGLAGVGSGETQYF.